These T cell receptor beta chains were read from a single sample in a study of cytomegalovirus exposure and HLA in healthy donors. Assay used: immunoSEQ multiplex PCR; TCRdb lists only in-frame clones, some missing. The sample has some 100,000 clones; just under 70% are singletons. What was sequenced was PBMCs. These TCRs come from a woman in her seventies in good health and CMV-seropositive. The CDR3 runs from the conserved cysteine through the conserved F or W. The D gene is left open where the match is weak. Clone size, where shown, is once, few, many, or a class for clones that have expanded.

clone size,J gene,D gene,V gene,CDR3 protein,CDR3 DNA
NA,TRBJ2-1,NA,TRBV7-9,CASSLRELVLEQFF,TGTGCCAGCAGCTTGAGGGAACTAGTTCTTGAGCAGTTCTTC
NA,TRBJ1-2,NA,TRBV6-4,CASRPDGAIYGYTF,TGTGCCAGCAGACCCGATGGGGCGATCTATGGCTACACCTTC
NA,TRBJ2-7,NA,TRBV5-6,CASLKQGDIDEQYF,TGTGCCAGCCTCAAACAGGGAGATATTGACGAGCAGTACTTC
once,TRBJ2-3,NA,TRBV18,CASSPLPSGGPDTQYF,TGTGCCAGCTCACCACTCCCATCCGGGGGTCCAGATACGCAGTATTTT
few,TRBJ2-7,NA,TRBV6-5,CASSQNYEQYF,TGTGCCAGCAGTCAAAACTACGAGCAGTACTTC
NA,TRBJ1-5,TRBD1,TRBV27,CASSLSPGQGATGNQPQHF,TGTGCCAGCAGTTTGTCACCGGGACAGGGGGCGACGGGCAATCAGCCCCAGCATTTT
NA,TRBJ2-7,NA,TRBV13,CASSKGEVPYEQYF,TGTGCCAGCAGCAAAGGGGAGGTTCCCTACGAGCAGTACTTC
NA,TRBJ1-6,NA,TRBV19,CASNIDRNSPLHF,TGTGCCAGTAACATTGACAGAAATTCACCCCTCCACTTT
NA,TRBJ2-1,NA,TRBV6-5,CASSYSGRAPYNEQFF,TGTGCCAGCAGTTACTCTGGCAGGGCCCCATACAATGAGCAGTTCTTC
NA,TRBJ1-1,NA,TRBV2,CASTYRNTEAFF,TGTGCCAGCACGTATAGGAACACTGAAGCTTTCTTT
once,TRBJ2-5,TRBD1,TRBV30,CAWAAGTAYGTQYF,TGTGCCTGGGCTGCCGGGACAGCCTATGGGACCCAGTACTTC
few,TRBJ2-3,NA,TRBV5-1,CASSGLGISTDTQYF,TGCGCCAGCAGCGGACTGGGTATTAGCACAGATACGCAGTATTTT
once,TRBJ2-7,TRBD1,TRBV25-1,CASRGQGVYEQYF,TGTGCCAGCAGAGGACAGGGAGTCTACGAGCAGTACTTC
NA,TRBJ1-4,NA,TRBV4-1,CASSPEAGATNEKLFF,TGCGCCAGCAGCCCAGAAGCCGGGGCAACTAATGAAAAACTGTTTTTT
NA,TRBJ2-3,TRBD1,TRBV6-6,CASSTTGGIDTQYF,TGTGCCAGCAGTACGACAGGGGGCATAGATACGCAGTATTTT
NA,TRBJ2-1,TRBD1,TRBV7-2,CASSLGTGTGSYNEQFF,TGTGCCAGCAGCTTAGGGACAGGGACAGGCTCCTACAATGAGCAGTTCTTC
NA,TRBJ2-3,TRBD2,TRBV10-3,CAISPLAGASTDTQYF,TGTGCCATCAGTCCTCTAGCGGGGGCTAGCACAGATACGCAGTATTTT
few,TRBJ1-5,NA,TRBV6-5,CASSYHGTYSNQPQHF,TGTGCCAGCAGTTACCATGGGACATATAGCAATCAGCCCCAGCATTTT
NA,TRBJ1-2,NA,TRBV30,CAWGRYGYTF,TGTGCCTGGGGGCGATATGGCTACACCTTC
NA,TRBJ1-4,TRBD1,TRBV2,CASKPTGPNEKLFF,TGTGCCAGCAAACCGACAGGGCCGAATGAAAAACTGTTTTTT
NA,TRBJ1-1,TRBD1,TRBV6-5,CASSGGTAMNTEAFF,TGTGCCAGCAGTGGGGGGACAGCCATGAACACTGAAGCTTTCTTT
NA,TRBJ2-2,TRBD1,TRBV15,CATRVVTGGPGELFF,TGTGCCACCAGGGTCGTAACAGGGGGCCCCGGGGAGCTGTTTTTT
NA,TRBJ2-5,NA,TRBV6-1,CASSGVGRETQYF,TGTGCCAGCAGTGGAGTGGGGAGAGAGACCCAGTACTTC
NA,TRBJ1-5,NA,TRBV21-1,CASSKEGDQPQHF,TGTGCCAGCAGCAAAGAGGGGGATCAGCCCCAGCATTTT
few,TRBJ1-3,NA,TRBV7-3,CASSSPGAGNTIYF,TGTGCCAGCAGCTCTCCGGGAGCTGGAAACACCATATATTTT
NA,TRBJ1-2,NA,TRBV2,CASSVRQALYYGYTF,TGTGCCAGCAGTGTTAGGCAGGCATTATACTATGGCTACACCTTC
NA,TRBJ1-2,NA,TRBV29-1,CSVLNRRRWDGYTF,TGCAGCGTTCTCAACAGGCGCCGGTGGGATGGCTACACCTTC
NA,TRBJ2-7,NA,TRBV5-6,CASSSDRAYEQYF,TGTGCCAGCAGCTCCGACAGAGCTTACGAGCAGTACTTC
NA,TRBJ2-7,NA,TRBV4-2,CASSQDRASYEQYF,TGTGCCAGCAGCCAAGACAGGGCCTCCTACGAGCAGTACTTC
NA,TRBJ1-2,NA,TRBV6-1,CASVGTLGGGYTF,TGTGCCAGCGTCGGGACTCTCGGAGGTGGCTACACCTTC
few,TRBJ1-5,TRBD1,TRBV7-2,CASSEGTGLSNQPQHF,TGTGCCAGCAGCGAAGGGACAGGTCTTAGCAATCAGCCCCAGCATTTT
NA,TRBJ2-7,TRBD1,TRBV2,CASSEIGQASSDEQYF,TGTGCCAGCAGTGAAATAGGACAGGCAAGTTCGGACGAGCAGTACTTC
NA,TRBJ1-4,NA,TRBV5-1,CASSWGEANEKLFF,TGCGCCAGCAGCTGGGGGGAGGCTAATGAAAAACTGTTTTTT
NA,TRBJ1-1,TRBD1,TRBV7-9,CASSRTGYTEAFF,TGTGCCAGCAGCAGGACAGGGTACACTGAAGCTTTCTTT
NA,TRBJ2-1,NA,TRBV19,CASTRVGGYQFF,TGTGCCAGCACTAGAGTGGGGGGTTATCAGTTCTTC
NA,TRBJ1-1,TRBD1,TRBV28,CASRRTGNTEAFF,TGTGCCAGCAGGCGGACAGGGAACACTGAAGCTTTCTTT
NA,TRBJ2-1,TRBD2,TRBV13,CASSFSGGVDEQFF,TGTGCCAGCAGCTTTAGCGGGGGGGTGGATGAGCAGTTCTTC
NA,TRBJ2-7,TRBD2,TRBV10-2,CASTGGLAGATYEQYF,TGCGCCAGCACCGGGGGACTAGCGGGGGCCACCTACGAGCAGTACTTC
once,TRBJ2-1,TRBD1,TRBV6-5,CASQKGQGINEQFF,TGTGCCAGCCAAAAGGGACAGGGTATCAATGAGCAGTTCTTC
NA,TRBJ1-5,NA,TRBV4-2,CASSQGTWTVSSYSNQPQHF,TGTGCCAGCAGCCAAGGGACCTGGACAGTAAGTTCTTATAGCAATCAGCCCCAGCATTTT
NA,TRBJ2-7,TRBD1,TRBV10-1,CASSLDRGNAQYF,TGCGCCAGCAGTCTGGACAGGGGTAACGCGCAGTACTTC
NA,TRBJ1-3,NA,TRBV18,CASSPPNRLISGNTIYF,TGTGCCAGCTCACCACCTAACAGGCTCATCTCTGGAAACACCATATATTTT
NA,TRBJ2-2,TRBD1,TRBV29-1,CSVRPGGVSGELFF,TGCAGCGTTAGACCAGGGGGCGTTAGCGGGGAGCTGTTTTTT
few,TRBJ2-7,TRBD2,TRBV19,CASARLAGGSYEQYF,TGTGCCAGCGCCCGACTAGCGGGGGGCTCCTACGAGCAGTACTTC
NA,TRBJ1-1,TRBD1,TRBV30,CAWNSHSPGTGGKAFF,TGTGCCTGGAATTCCCACAGTCCCGGGACAGGGGGAAAAGCTTTCTTT
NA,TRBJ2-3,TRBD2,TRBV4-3,CASSQYGTSGDSTDTQYF,TGCGCCAGCAGCCAATACGGGACTAGCGGGGATAGCACAGATACGCAGTATTTT
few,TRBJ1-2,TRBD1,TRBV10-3,CAISESGTGRPRGGYTF,TGTGCCATCAGTGAGTCCGGGACAGGGAGACCCCGGGGTGGCTACACCTTC
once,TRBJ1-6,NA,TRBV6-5,CASSYESGPTSPLHF,TGTGCCAGCAGTTATGAGAGCGGCCCAACTTCACCCCTCCACTTT
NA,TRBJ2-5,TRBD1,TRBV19,CASSFLPGQGGETQYF,TGTGCCAGTAGTTTCCTCCCGGGACAGGGTGGGGAGACCCAGTACTTC
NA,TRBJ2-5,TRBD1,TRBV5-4,CASSLKTGVETQYF,TGTGCCAGCAGCTTGAAGACAGGGGTAGAGACCCAGTACTTC
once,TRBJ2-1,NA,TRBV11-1,CASLGSSYNEQFF,TGTGCCAGCTTGGGGAGCTCCTACAATGAGCAGTTCTTC
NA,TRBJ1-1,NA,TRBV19,CASSGGGSGATEAFF,TGTGCCAGTAGTGGGGGGGGCTCCGGGGCCACTGAAGCTTTCTTT
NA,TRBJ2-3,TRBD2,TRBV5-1,CASSLTSGSPGTQYF,TGCGCCAGCAGCCTAACTAGCGGGTCCCCCGGTACGCAGTATTTT